One sample yielded the 14 T cell receptor beta chains listed below, sequenced in a study of blood T cell repertoires in COVID-19. Here immunoSEQ multiplex PCR was the method, and the copy in TCRdb shows in-frame clones only, minus some. In the table there are 140,000 to 150,000 clones, roughly four fifths of which are singletons. The sequencing input was peripheral blood. All receptors derive from a human donor with acute or convalescent COVID-19. The donor label of this sample is uncertain.

The gene calls are TRBV7-2 and TRBJ2-1; 8 nucleotides line up with TRBD1. The germline V gene encodes CDR1 SGHTA and CDR2 FQGNSA. V lost 5 bases, J lost 3 bases, and 6 bases stayed unmatched. The CDR3 extends over 15 amino acids. The CDR3 DNA sequence: TGTGCCAGCAGCCCTGACAGGGGACACTACAATGAGCAGTTCTTC. Translation: CASSPDRGHYNEQFF.

J is TRBJ1-1 and V is TRBV4-3, with 10 bases that match TRBD1. V shed 0 bases, J shed 0 bases, and the junction held 4 bases outside the gene matches. In germline, CDR1 is LGHNA, CDR2 YSLEER. CDR3 length: 17 residues. The CDR3, as DNA: TGCGCCAGCAGCCAAGAGGGGACAGGGGACATGAACACTGAAGCTTTCTTT. Translated, it gives CASSQEGTGDMNTEAFF.

The chain combines TRBV18 with TRBJ1-1; TRBD1 matches 11 bases. CDR3 size: 19 residues. The V gene end was trimmed by 2 bases and the J gene end by 3 bases; junction bases not matched to a gene: 14. The germline V gene encodes CDR1 KGHSH and CDR2 LQKENI. In DNA, the CDR3 is TGTGCCAGCTCACCAGTAACAATACGGACAGGGGGCCGTGACACTGAAGCTTTCTTT. It yields the protein CASSPVTIRTGGRDTEAFF.

The chain joins TRBV5-4 to TRBJ2-7; weak D call: TRBD2 (6 bases). This CDR3 region has 14 residues. V was trimmed by 0 bases and J by 0 bases, leaving 7 bases between them. Germline V gene lookup returns CDR1 SGHNT and CDR2 YYREEE (reference sequence). DNA for the CDR3: TGTGCCAGCAGCTTGGGCGGGGACTCCTACGAGCAGTACTTC. Its translation: CASSLGGDSYEQYF.

This chain links TRBV11-2 with TRBJ1-5; weak D call: TRBD1 (5 bases). CDR3 length: 15 residues. Germline V CDR1 and CDR2: SGHAT, FQNNGV. V was clipped by 0 bases and J by 2 bases, with 8 bases between them. CDR3 in amino acids: CASSLEGRGNQPQHF. The CDR3, as DNA: TGTGCCAGCAGCTTAGAAGGCAGGGGCAATCAGCCCCAGCATTTT.

The chain joins TRBV6-1 to TRBJ1-1; no firm D call. The CDR3 spans 14 residues. Trimming shortened V by 2 bases and J by 4 bases, and 11 bases separated the two germline ends. Germline loops: CDR1 MNHNS, CDR2 SASEGT. The DNA for the CDR3 is TGTGCCAGCAGTGAACAGGAGGGAATCACTGAAGCTTTCTTT. This gives the protein CASSEQEGITEAFF.

The V and J genes are TRBV5-8 and TRBJ1-2; possibly TRBD1 for D (6 bases). Trimming removed 2 bases at V and 5 bases at J, with 10 bases between. Germline V gene lookup returns CDR1 SGHTS and CDR2 YDEGEE. This CDR3 contains 13 residues. The CDR3 coding sequence is TGTGCCAGCAGCTTCGATAGGGGGTATGGCTACACCTTC. Its protein is CASSFDRGYGYTF. Variable domain in full (rest from reference TRBV5-8 and TRBJ1-2): EAGVTQSPTHLIKTRGQQATLRCSPISGHTSVYWYQQALGLGLQFLLWYDEGEERNRGNFPPRFSGRQFPNYSSELNVNALELEDSALYLCASSFDRGYGYTFGSGTRLTVV.

This chain joins TRBV5-1 and TRBJ1-5; 7 bases align to TRBD1. The CDR3 spans 15 residues. Per the germline V gene, CDR1 is SGHRS and CDR2 is YFSETQ. V was pared by 2 bases and J by 4 bases, with 6 bases of the junction left unmatched. The CDR3 loop reads CASSLTGTANQPQHF. In DNA, the CDR3 is TGCGCCAGCAGCTTAACAGGGACAGCTAATCAGCCCCAGCATTTT.

V usage is TRBV6-2 or TRBV6-3 and J usage is TRBJ1-5; no definite D call. CDR1 and CDR2 (germline): MNHEY, SVGEGT. Trimming took 5 bases from V and 2 from J, leaving 13 bases between them. The CDR3 has 15 amino acids. The CDR3 reads CASSPGLGRNQPQHF. For the CDR3, the DNA is TGTGCCAGCAGTCCCGGATTGGGCCGCAATCAGCCCCAGCATTTT.

V usage is TRBV9 and J usage is TRBJ1-2, with 7 bases identical to TRBD1. The V gene end was trimmed by 4 bases and the J gene end by 0 bases; junction bases not matched to a gene: 6. In germline, CDR1 is SGDLS, CDR2 YYNGEE. The CDR3 extends over 15 amino acids. The CDR3 sequence is CASSPWTGSNYGYTF. In DNA, the CDR3 is TGTGCCAGCAGCCCGTGGACAGGATCTAACTATGGCTACACCTTC. Looking up the rest from reference TRBV9 and TRBJ1-2 gives the full variable domain: DSGVTQTPKHLITATGQRVTLRCSPRSGDLSVYWYQQSLDQGLQFLIQYYNGEERAKGNILERFSAQQFPDLHSELNLSSLELGDSALYFCASSPWTGSNYGYTFGSGTRLTVV.

Regarding this clone: Other DNA variants within this sample encode the same CDR3. The rearrangement joins TRBV18 to TRBJ1-1, with TRBD1 as a possible D gene (5 bases). Germline CDR1 reads KGHSH; CDR2 reads LQKENI. Trimming removed 3 bases at V and 1 base at J, with 6 bases between. The CDR3 is 13 amino acids. CDR3 sequence: CASSPGGNTEAFF. The CDR3 region has the DNA TGTGCCAGCTCACCGGGGGGGAACACTGAAGCTTTCTTT.

The V and J genes are TRBV4-1 and TRBJ1-2; 9 bases align to TRBD1. The CDR3 is 14 residues long. Losses at the gene ends were 2 bases for V and 4 bases for J; bases not matched to a gene: 2. CDR1 and CDR2 from the germline V gene are MGHRA and YSYEKL. CDR3 sequence: CASSQTDRGYGYTF. In nucleotides, the CDR3 is TGCGCCAGCAGCCAAACGGACAGGGGCTATGGCTACACCTTC.

This chain uses TRBV3-1 (or the pseudogene TRBV3-2) with TRBJ2-1; D is unclear. The germline V gene encodes CDR1 LGHDT and CDR2 YNNKEL (reference sequence). With 1 base removed from V and 7 bases from J, the gap between germline ends came to 14 bases. The CDR3 runs 15 residues. CDR3 DNA sequence: TGTGCCAGCAGCCAAGGGAAGCGAGCAAGAAATGAGCAGTTCTTC. The encoded protein is CASSQGKRARNEQFF.

The gene calls are TRBV10-1 and TRBJ1-1; D is perhaps TRBD1 (5 bases). The CDR3 has 13 amino acids. With 4 bases removed from V and 5 bases from J, the gap between germline ends came to 11 bases. Germline CDR1 and CDR2: WNHNN and SYGVQD (reference sequence). This CDR3 is CASSGTLETEAFF. The CDR3 bases are TGCGCCAGCAGTGGGACATTGGAAACTGAAGCTTTCTTT.